A single sample gave rise to the 32 T cell receptor beta chains below, sequenced in a study of T cells after yellow fever vaccination. Via MiXCR, TCRdb re-called the 5' RACE reads, giving one row per CDR3 protein. The sample shows more than 450,000 distinct CDR3 sequences, 20% to 25% of them seen only once. The sample in question was PBMCs, obtained approximately 22 days after the first yellow fever vaccination. The receptors shown here come from a man aged 18-30 years who received the YFV17D yellow fever vaccine.

The chain is built from TRBV27 and TRBJ1-4; D is undetermined. The V and J ends lost 4 bases and 8 bases respectively, with 8 bases between them. This CDR3 region has 12 residues. CDR1 MNHEY and CDR2 SMNVEV come from the germline V gene (reference sequence). Here the CDR3 reads CASSSGREKLFF. As DNA, the CDR3 is TGTGCCAGCAGTTCAGGTCGGGAAAAACTGTTTTTT.

The chain employs TRBV15 and TRBJ2-1, with D unclear. Germline CDR1 LNHNV, CDR2 YYDKDF (reference sequence). Trimming shortened V by 2 bases and J by 5 bases, and 10 bases separated the two germline ends. This CDR3 contains 14 residues. CDR3 residues: CATSRYDWDNEQFF. CDR3 nucleotides: TGTGCCACCAGCAGATATGACTGGGACAATGAGCAGTTCTTC.

The chain combines TRBV5-1 with TRBJ1-2, with no clear D. Deletions cut 4 bases from V and 5 bases from J, with 12 bases between. This CDR3 is built from 13 residues. CDR1 is SGHRS, CDR2 YFSETQ, per germline. Here the CDR3 reads CASSARGPYGYTF. DNA of the CDR3: TGCGCCAGCAGCGCGCGGGGTCCGTATGGCTACACCTTC.

This chain joins TRBV15 and TRBJ2-7, with 7 bases aligning to TRBD2. The ends lost 1 base at V and 4 bases at J; junction bases unmatched: 7. The CDR3 spans 15 residues. CDR1 is LNHNV and CDR2 is YYDKDF in the germline V gene (reference sequence). The CDR3 DNA reads as TGTGCCACCAGCAGAGGCAGGGAGCGGGGATACGAGCAGTACTTC. Translating gives CATSRGRERGYEQYF.

This chain uses TRBV3-1 with TRBJ2-5; 7 nucleotides agree with TRBD2. The CDR3 consists of 16 residues. The V gene's germline CDR1 is LGHDT and CDR2 YNNKEL (reference sequence). With V trimmed by 3 bases and J by 4 bases, 11 bases remained unmatched. CDR3 DNA: TGTGCCAGCAGCCACAATGGGGGACTACACAGAGAGACCCAGTACTTC. Protein sequence: CASSHNGGLHRETQYF.

The chain carries TRBV29-1 and TRBJ1-5; D perhaps matches TRBD1 (6 bases). The CDR3 spans 14 residues. Germline V lookup: CDR1 SQVTM, CDR2 ANQGSEA. The germline V and J ends were trimmed by 6 bases and 3 bases, with 15 bases remaining between them. As DNA, the CDR3 is TGCAGCGTAGCCCCGACAGGAGTCAATCAGCCCCAGCATTTT. Translating it yields CSVAPTGVNQPQHF.

The chain combines TRBV15 with TRBJ2-2; D gene ambiguous. Germline CDR1 LNHNV, CDR2 YYDKDF (reference sequence). V lost 1 base and J 0 bases, leaving 9 bases between the germline ends. The CDR3 covers 16 residues. CDR3 loop: CATSRVRASNTGELFF. CDR3 nucleotides: TGTGCCACCAGCAGAGTTCGGGCCTCGAACACCGGGGAGCTGTTTTTT.

This clonotype was counted many times. This chain links TRBV12-3 or TRBV12-4 with TRBJ2-2; D not certain. The ends were cut back, 6 bases at V and 5 bases at J, with 16 bases in the middle. This CDR3 has 15 amino acids. CDR3 region: CASSPPPGETGELFF. DNA for the CDR3: TGTGCCAGCAGCCCGCCCCCAGGAGAAACCGGGGAGCTGTTTTTT.

This chain joins TRBV6-2 or TRBV6-3 and TRBJ1-2, with 7 bases identical to TRBD1. CDR3 size: 14 residues. Germline loops: CDR1 MNHEY, CDR2 SVGEGT. Unmatched junction bases numbered 10, after V lost 4 bases and J lost 8 bases. The CDR3 nucleotides are TGTGCCAGCAGTTGGAACCGGGACAGTGGGGGCTACACCTTC. Translated, it gives CASSWNRDSGGYTF.

V usage is TRBV7-9 and J usage is TRBJ1-6; D unclear. CDR1 and CDR2 from the germline V gene are SEHNR and FQNEAQ (reference sequence). The CDR3 has 15 amino acids. Trimming shortened V by 6 bases and J by 0 bases, and 9 bases separated the two germline ends. The CDR3 sequence: CASSTVRSYNSPLHF. CDR3 nucleotide sequence: TGTGCCAGCAGTACAGTACGCTCCTATAATTCACCCCTCCACTTT.

The chain carries TRBV4-1 and TRBJ2-7; TRBD1 matches at 10 bases. The germline V gene has CDR1 MGHRA and CDR2 YSYEKL. This CDR3 comprises 17 residues. J was trimmed by 5 bases and V by 2 bases; bases with no gene match: 12. Here the CDR3 DNA reads TGCGCCAGCAGCCAATACCTCCGGGACAGGGGTGGCCACGAGCAGTACTTC. This translates into CASSQYLRDRGGHEQYF.

This clonotype was seen a handful of times. The chain has TRBV10-3 and TRBJ1-1; D unclear. V dropped 8 bases and J dropped 6 bases, with 16 bases sitting between them. The CDR3 covers 13 residues. CDR1 and CDR2 from the germline V gene are ENHRY and SYGVKD. The CDR3 DNA reads as TGTGCCATCCAAGGTAGGGAAGGTCCTGAAGCTTTCTTT. Translated: CAIQGREGPEAFF.

There are a few counts of this clonotype. CDR3 bases: TGTGCCACCGAGGCGGGGACCACTATCAGCACAGATACGCAGTATTTT. It encodes CATEAGTTISTDTQYF. V usage is TRBV15 and J usage is TRBJ2-3; the D gene is possibly TRBD2 (6 bases). Germline CDR1 LNHNV, CDR2 YYDKDF (reference sequence). This CDR3 is built from 16 residues. The V end lost 8 bases, the J end lost 0 bases, and 18 bases lay between the germline ends.

J is TRBJ1-2 and V is TRBV7-9; TRBD1 agrees at 8 bases. Trimming took 4 bases from V and 3 from J; bases not matched to a gene: 13. The CDR3 has 17 amino acids. Germline V lookup: CDR1 SEHNR, CDR2 FQNEAQ (reference sequence). CDR3 nucleotides: TGTGCCAGCAGCTCTATTACGGACAGGGTTTCAGACTATGGCTACACCTTC. As protein: CASSSITDRVSDYGYTF.

This clonotype was recorded a few times. The chain couples TRBV20-1 to TRBJ2-5, with D unclear. In germline, CDR1 is DFQATT, CDR2 SNEGSKA (reference sequence). CDR3 size: 13 residues. V was shortened by 3 bases and J by 0 bases, with 8 bases between the two germline ends. As DNA, the CDR3 is TGCAGTGCTAGGGGGATATACCAAGAGACCCAGTACTTC. Protein sequence: CSARGIYQETQYF.

Ten or more counts support this clonotype. This rearrangement joins TRBV5-1 to TRBJ1-2; 11 nucleotides agree with TRBD1. The germline gives CDR1 SGHRS, CDR2 YFSETQ. V trimming: 3 bases; J trimming: 3 bases; junction bases outside the gene matches: 7. The CDR3 totals 16 residues. The CDR3 loop is CASSSGGQGADYGYTF. CDR3 DNA sequence: TGCGCCAGCAGCTCGGGTGGACAGGGGGCAGACTATGGCTACACCTTC.

This clonotype was observed at least ten times. V is TRBV5-1 and J is TRBJ2-7, with no clear D. Per the germline V gene, CDR1 is SGHRS and CDR2 is YFSETQ. V gave up 2 bases and J gave up 4 bases, with 13 bases separating them. The CDR3 consists of 14 residues. The CDR3 here is CASSLSPGQYEQYV. The CDR3 DNA follows: TGCGCCAGCAGCTTAAGTCCCGGGCAGTACGAGCAGTACGTC.

The sample holds a few counts of this clonotype. V usage is TRBV7-2 and J usage is TRBJ2-2, with 7 nucleotides matching TRBD1. J was trimmed by 4 bases and V by 6 bases; bases with no gene match: 5. This CDR3 is built from 14 residues. The V gene's germline CDR1 is SGHTA and CDR2 FQGNSA. The CDR3 loop is CASRTGFGTGELFF. Here the CDR3 DNA reads TGTGCCAGCAGGACAGGGTTCGGCACCGGGGAGCTGTTTTTT.

This clonotype occurred a few times. This chain joins TRBV5-1 and TRBJ2-7; maybe TRBD1 (6 bases). V lost 6 bases to trimming and J lost 1 base, with 26 bases between them. CDR1 and CDR2 from the germline V gene are SGHRS and YFSETQ. The CDR3 runs to 18 residues. The CDR3 nucleotides read TGCGCCAGCAAACCAGACCCCGGGACACCGAGATTATCCTACGAGCAGTACTTC. The encoded protein is CASKPDPGTPRLSYEQYF.

This clonotype was seen a handful of times. The chain joins TRBV4-2 to TRBJ2-2; unclear D gene. Trimming shortened V by 8 bases and J by 6 bases, and 7 bases separated the two germline ends. The CDR3 has 11 amino acids. Germline V CDR1 and CDR2: LGHNA, YNFKEQ. DNA of the CDR3: TGTGCCAGCCTTGACGCCGGGGAGCTGTTTTTT. Translating gives CASLDAGELFF.

The chain carries TRBV6-1 and TRBJ2-1, with 8 bases identical to TRBD1. Germline CDR1 reads MNHNS; CDR2 reads SASEGT. Losses at the gene ends were 8 bases for V and 3 bases for J; bases not matched to a gene: 12. This CDR3 region has 16 residues. This CDR3 reads CASFSQPGQDYNEQFF. CDR3 nucleotides: TGTGCCAGCTTTTCCCAACCGGGACAGGACTACAATGAGCAGTTCTTC.

A few counts support this clonotype. This rearrangement joins TRBV6-1 to TRBJ2-3, with D possibly matching TRBD1 (6 bases). Germline V gene data show CDR1 as MNHNS and CDR2 as SASEGT. The V and J ends lost 6 bases and 6 bases respectively, with 16 bases between them. The CDR3 consists of 14 residues. CDR3 residues: CASRSTGILDTQYF. DNA of the CDR3: TGTGCCAGCAGATCCACAGGGATTTTGGATACGCAGTATTTT.

The CDR3 loop reads CASSQVQSRTYEQYF. In DNA form, the CDR3 reads TGCGCCAGCAGCCAAGTTCAGAGCCGCACCTACGAGCAGTACTTC. The rearrangement uses TRBV4-3 and TRBJ2-7; D uncertain. Trimming removed 1 base from V and 2 bases from J, with 12 bases in between. The CDR3 runs to 15 residues. In germline, CDR1 is LGHNA, CDR2 YSLEER.

In this sample, this clonotype turned up a few times. The chain employs TRBV21-1 and TRBJ2-2; the DNA was not compared with TRBD1, the D call given in the table. TRBV21-1 is noted as a pseudogene. This CDR3 comprises 16 residues. The CDR3 DNA reads as TGTGCCAGCAGCAAAGCGTCCACAGGGATCACCGGGGAGCTGTTTTTT. This gives the protein CASSKASTGITGELFF.

This clonotype was counted only a few times. This chain uses TRBV4-1 with TRBJ1-1; D possibly corresponds to TRBD1 (5 bases). The germline V gene encodes CDR1 MGHRA and CDR2 YSYEKL. The CDR3 loop spans 14 amino acids. Trimming took 4 bases from V and 2 from J, leaving 11 bases between them. Written as DNA, the CDR3 is TGCGCCAGCAGCCTTCGACAGACCAACACTGAAGCTTTCTTT. Translated: CASSLRQTNTEAFF.

The chain links TRBV7-8 to TRBJ2-3; D gene ambiguous. This CDR3 is 12 amino acids long. The germline gives CDR1 SGHVS, CDR2 FQNEAQ. Trimming took 3 bases from V and 5 from J, leaving 6 bases between them. This CDR3 reads CASSLMGDTQYF. CDR3 DNA sequence: TGTGCCAGCAGCTTGATGGGAGATACGCAGTATTTT.

There are a few counts of this clonotype. The rearrangement uses TRBV6-2 or TRBV6-3 and TRBJ2-2; 8 bases line up with TRBD2. Germline lookup yields CDR1 MNHEY and CDR2 SVGEGT. CDR3 length: 19 amino acids. Trimming cost V 8 bases and J 5 bases; bases outside gene matches: 22. CDR3 in DNA: TGTGCCAGCCGAAAATTAGGGAATAGCGGGGACCGAGGAACCGGGGAGCTGTTTTTT. As protein: CASRKLGNSGDRGTGELFF.

This clonotype occurred a few times. The rearrangement uses TRBV20-1 and TRBJ2-3; possibly TRBD1 for D (6 bases). This CDR3 is 15 amino acids long. V dropped 6 bases and J dropped 0 bases, with 16 bases sitting between them. Per germline, CDR1 DFQATT and CDR2 SNEGSKA (reference sequence). The CDR3: CSAQDQGQSTDTQYF. The CDR3 DNA reads as TGCAGTGCCCAGGACCAGGGACAAAGCACAGATACGCAGTATTTT.

This clonotype was seen ten or more times. V usage is TRBV7-2 and J usage is TRBJ2-5; tentatively, D is TRBD1 (6 bases). V was cut by 6 bases and J by 4 bases, with 12 bases left in between. CDR3 length equals 13 residues. Germline assignment: CDR1 SGHTA and CDR2 FQGNSA. DNA for the CDR3: TGTGCCAGCAGGAAAGTGGGGGCAGAGACCCAGTACTTC. Translated, it gives CASRKVGAETQYF.

This sequence joins TRBV7-8 and TRBJ1-1; D is undetermined. Germline V lookup: CDR1 SGHVS, CDR2 FQNEAQ. The CDR3 totals 14 residues. Trimming left V 7 bases short and J 1 base short, with 13 bases between. CDR3 in amino acids: CASTTQRGNTEAFF. The CDR3 bases are TGTGCCAGCACTACTCAACGGGGGAACACTGAAGCTTTCTTT.

This clonotype occurred a few times. The chain uses TRBV20-1 and TRBJ2-7; TRBD1 matches at 10 bases. Germline CDR1 reads DFQATT; CDR2 reads SNEGSKA (reference sequence). This CDR3 contains 15 residues. Trimming cost V 4 bases and J 7 bases; bases outside gene matches: 13. CDR3 DNA sequence: TGCAGTGCTAAACCGCCATCCGGGACAGGGGTGGAGCAGTACTTC. It specifies CSAKPPSGTGVEQYF.

This clonotype showed up just a few times. The chain couples TRBV4-3 to TRBJ1-2; D ambiguous. The CDR3 totals 16 residues. The V end was cut by 0 bases, the J end by 4 bases, with 15 bases between. CDR1 LGHNA and CDR2 YSLEER come from the germline V gene. CDR3 region: CASSQDVAGVGYGYTF. The CDR3 region has the DNA TGCGCCAGCAGCCAAGATGTTGCGGGAGTGGGCTATGGCTACACCTTC.